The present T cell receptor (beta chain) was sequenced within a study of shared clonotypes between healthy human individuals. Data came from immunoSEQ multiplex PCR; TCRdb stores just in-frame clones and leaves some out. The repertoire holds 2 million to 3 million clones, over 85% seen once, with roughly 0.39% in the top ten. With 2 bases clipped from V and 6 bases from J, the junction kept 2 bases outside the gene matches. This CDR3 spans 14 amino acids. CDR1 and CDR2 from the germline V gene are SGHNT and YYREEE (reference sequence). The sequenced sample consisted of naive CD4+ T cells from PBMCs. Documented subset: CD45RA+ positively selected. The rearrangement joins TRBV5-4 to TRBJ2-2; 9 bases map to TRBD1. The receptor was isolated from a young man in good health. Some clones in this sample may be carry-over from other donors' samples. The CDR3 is CASSFNRGPGELFF. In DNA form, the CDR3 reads TGTGCCAGCAGCTTTAACAGGGGGCCCGGGGAGCTGTTTTTT.